The rows below give T cell receptor beta chains drawn from one sample of a study of blood T cell repertoires in COVID-19. TCRdb's table, derived via immunoSEQ multiplex PCR, lists solely in-frame clones and lacks some. The data contain 100,000 or so clones, less than 85% of them seen just once; the ten biggest clones take up roughly 17%. The sequenced material came from peripheral blood. The receptors originated from a woman in her fifties or sixties with acute or convalescent COVID-19. Each CDR3 is given without its conserved first and last residue.

TRBV7-9	TRBJ2-3	ASSQGLAGTDTQY
TRBV2	TRBJ1-2	ACGAAYGYT
TRBV18	TRBJ2-3	ASSLNTDTQY
TRBV3-1/TRBV3-2	TRBJ2-1	ASSQAGGTYNEQF
TRBV6-5	TRBJ1-2	ASSTTTGVRYGYT
TRBV6-2/TRBV6-3	TRBJ1-1	ASSWHTEAF
TRBV5-1	TRBJ1-6	ASSLYRGSYNSPLH
TRBV3-1/TRBV3-2	TRBJ1-2	ASSQEEGAYGYT
TRBV6-1	TRBJ1-2	ASSEVFPGTNYGYT
TRBV28	TRBJ2-7	ASSLSSYEQY
TRBV6-5	TRBJ2-2	ASSRREAGELF
TRBV2	TRBJ1-1	ASSEARTPNTEAF
TRBV5-1	TRBJ2-5	ASSLETGGNVETQY
TRBV5-1	TRBJ2-1	ASSFSGYNEQF
TRBV5-1	TRBJ1-2	ASSLMGDRGSYT
TRBV28	TRBJ1-4	ASSLGGAEKLF
TRBV2	TRBJ1-1	ASTEGRGWEGGEAF
TRBV3-1/TRBV3-2	TRBJ2-5	ASSHSGGYPIETQY
TRBV5-1	TRBJ2-5	ASCRGLAGGPGETQY
TRBV3-1/TRBV3-2	TRBJ2-2	ASSPGHRSGELF
TRBV19	TRBJ2-7	ASPGRQVPYEQY
TRBV30	TRBJ2-7	AWGTYEQY
TRBV4-2	TRBJ2-1	ASSHLSLASSYNEQF
TRBV28	TRBJ2-6	ASKPGQGSRGANVLT
TRBV7-9	TRBJ1-4	ASSPQGSTNEKLF
TRBV19	TRBJ1-6	ASSGSGNSPLH